One and the same sample provided the 13 T cell receptor beta chains below, sequenced in a study of OX40 agonist ivuxolimab in advanced cancers. Here immunoSEQ multiplex PCR was the method, and the copy in TCRdb shows in-frame clones only, minus some. The sample shows around 85,000 clones, about 90% of them seen only once. Sequences were derived from CD4+ or CD8+ T cells sorted from blood, sampled in a trial of the OX40 agonist ivuxolimab. Receptors originate from an adult with an advanced solid tumor such as melanoma, head and neck, liver or kidney cancer.

The gene calls are TRBV27 and TRBJ1-1, with D unresolved. Trimming shortened V by 0 bases and J by 5 bases, and 10 bases separated the two germline ends. The germline V gene has CDR1 MNHEY and CDR2 SMNVEV (reference sequence). The CDR3 has 14 amino acids. Here the CDR3 reads CASSLSIGRTEAFF. The CDR3 bases are TGTGCCAGCAGTTTATCGATAGGGAGAACTGAAGCTTTCTTT.

The CDR3 DNA sequence: TGTGCCAGCAGTTCTAGCCAGGGGGGGTTCTTC. Amino acids: CASSSSQGGFF. The chain recombines TRBV2 with TRBJ2-1; D possibly corresponds to TRBD1 (7 bases). The germline CDR1 and CDR2 sequences are SNHLY and FYNNEI. The length of the CDR3 is 11 residues. V lost 5 bases and J lost 15, with 14 bases in between.

V and J are TRBV5-1 and TRBJ2-3; tentative D call: TRBD2 (6 bases). Per germline, CDR1 SGHRS and CDR2 YFSETQ. Trimming took off 4 bases at V and 4 bases at J, with 13 bases between the two ends. The CDR3 extends over 14 amino acids. The CDR3 nucleotides are TGCGCCAGCAGCCCGCGCGGGATTGCAGATACGCAGTATTTT. This gives the protein CASSPRGIADTQYF.

The sample holds a few counts of this clone. CDR3 DNA sequence: TGTGCCAGCAGCCCAACAGGGGTCTCCTACGAGCAGTACTTC. It specifies CASSPTGVSYEQYF. V usage is TRBV7-9 and J usage is TRBJ2-7, with TRBD1 matching 7 bases. This CDR3 spans 14 amino acids. V was pared by 5 bases and J by 0 bases, with 4 bases of the junction left unmatched. CDR1 and CDR2 (germline): SEHNR, FQNEAQ (reference sequence).

CDR3 sequence: CAWTLDRANNSPLHF. In DNA, the CDR3 is TGTGCCTGGACCCTGGACAGGGCCAATAATTCACCCCTCCACTTT. This sequence joins TRBV30 and TRBJ1-6, with 8 nucleotides matching TRBD1. The germline gives CDR1 GTSNPN, CDR2 SVGIG (reference sequence). Trimming cost V 4 bases and J 5 bases; bases outside gene matches: 7. This CDR3 is 15 amino acids long.

The rearrangement uses TRBV7-3 and TRBJ1-1; D not certain. Trimming stripped 5 bases from V and 1 base from J, with 8 bases between. The CDR3 covers 13 residues. Germline-derived CDR1 and CDR2 are SGHTA and FQGTGA. The DNA for the CDR3 is TGTGCCAGCAGCCGTCTGGCGAACACTGAAGCTTTCTTT. The encoded protein is CASSRLANTEAFF.

The chain links TRBV7-9 to TRBJ1-1, with a possible D match to TRBD1 (5 bases). Germline-derived CDR1 and CDR2 are SEHNR and FQNEAQ (reference sequence). The CDR3 is 13 residues long. V lost 3 bases and J 6 bases, leaving 11 bases between the germline ends. CDR3 sequence reads: CASSLGVSSEAFF. The CDR3 coding sequence is TGTGCCAGCAGCTTGGGGGTTAGCTCTGAAGCTTTCTTT.

The rearrangement links TRBV11-2 to TRBJ2-4; D gene uncertain. CDR3 length: 16 amino acids. Germline V CDR1 and CDR2: SGHAT, FQNNGV. V shed 0 bases and J shed 0 bases, with 9 bases lying between them. CDR3 nucleotides: TGTGCCAGCAGCTTAGAGGGGAACGTAGCCAAAAACATTCAGTACTTC. This codes for CASSLEGNVAKNIQYF. Supplemented by reference TRBV11-2 and TRBJ2-4, the full variable domain reads EAGVAQSPRYKIIEKRQSVAFWCNPISGHATLYWYQQILGQGPKLLIQFQNNGVVDDSQLPKDRFSAERLKGVDSTLKIQPAKLEDSAVYLCASSLEGNVAKNIQYFGAGTRLSVL.

This clone was counted a few times. This chain joins TRBV7-3 and TRBJ2-3; 9 nucleotides line up with TRBD2. The V gene's germline CDR1 is SGHTA and CDR2 FQGTGA. CDR3 length: 16 residues. V lost 5 bases and J lost 1; bases outside the gene matches: 7. CDR3 DNA sequence: TGTGCCAGCAGCCCCGGACTAGCGCAAGGCACAGATACGCAGTATTTT. This translates into CASSPGLAQGTDTQYF.

In DNA, the CDR3 is TGTGCCAGTAGCCAACATCGTGTTATAGATGGCTACACCTTC. It encodes CASSQHRVIDGYTF. This chain connects TRBV19 to TRBJ1-2; no clear D. Trimming stripped 6 bases from V and 6 bases from J, with 17 bases between. Germline loops: CDR1 LNHDA, CDR2 SQIVND (reference sequence). This CDR3 comprises 14 residues.

This clone was seen just once. The chain has TRBV2 and TRBJ2-3; no clear D gene. Germline V gene sequence: CDR1 SNHLY, CDR2 FYNNEI. Trimming cost V 11 bases and J 8 bases, with 14 bases left between them. This CDR3 is built from 11 residues. This CDR3 reads CAGDFSGTQYF. The CDR3 DNA reads TGTGCCGGGGATTTTTCGGGTACGCAGTATTTT.

The chain joins TRBV11-3 to TRBJ1-3; D uncertain. In germline, CDR1 is SGHNT, CDR2 YENEEA. V was clipped by 1 base and J by 0 bases, with 10 bases between them. This CDR3 contains 16 residues. CDR3 in amino acids: CASSLGVRFSGNTIYF. CDR3 in DNA: TGTGCCAGCAGCTTAGGAGTCAGATTCTCTGGAAACACCATATATTTT.

This rearrangement joins TRBV28 to TRBJ2-5, with D unclear. Germline CDR1 MDHEN, CDR2 SYDVKM. V was pared by 4 bases and J by 7 bases, with 7 bases between. This CDR3 has 11 amino acids. The CDR3 coding sequence is TGTGCCAGCAGTTCTACGGGGACCCAGTACTTC. It is translated as CASSSTGTQYF.